A selection of T cell receptor beta chains follows, all from one sample in a study of vaccination effects on CD4 cells after COVID-19. Clones were read by immunoSEQ multiplex PCR, and TCRdb kept only the in-frame ones, dropping some. This repertoire shows roughly 16,000 clones, 70% to 80% found once; its top ten account for approximately 20%. Which antigens these TCRs recognize remains unknown. The material sequenced was CD4+ T cells from PBMCs cultured with HCoV-NL63 spike peptides, taken after COVID-19 vaccination. Receptors were obtained from a human donor who received a COVID-19 vaccine. Each CDR3 is given with its conserved first and last residue. The D gene is left open where the match is weak. Size is stated for part of the rows, as once, few or many counts, or as a class when the clone is expanded.

D gene: -
clone size: -
J gene: TRBJ1-3
V gene: TRBV5-1
CDR3 DNA: TGCGCCAGCAGCTTGGGCGGGCAAGCCTCTGGAAACACCATATATTTT
CDR3 protein: CASSLGGQASGNTIYF

D gene: -
clone size: -
J gene: TRBJ1-5
V gene: TRBV7-9
CDR3 DNA: TGTGCCAGCAGCCTAGGGGATCAGCCCCAGCATTTT
CDR3 protein: CASSLGDQPQHF

D gene: -
clone size: -
J gene: TRBJ2-3
V gene: TRBV14
CDR3 DNA: TGTGCCAGCAGCCAAGATCTTAGATCCACAGATACGCAGTATTTT
CDR3 protein: CASSQDLRSTDTQYF

D gene: -
clone size: -
J gene: TRBJ1-2
V gene: TRBV10-3
CDR3 DNA: TGTGCCATCAAGTCGGGATGGGGCTACACCTTC
CDR3 protein: CAIKSGWGYTF

D gene: -
clone size: -
J gene: TRBJ1-1
V gene: TRBV19
CDR3 DNA: TGTGCCAGTAGTACCTTATCGACACGGGACAACCCTTCGAACACTGAAGCTTTCTTT
CDR3 protein: CASSTLSTRDNPSNTEAFF

D gene: -
clone size: once
J gene: TRBJ2-5
V gene: TRBV7-2
CDR3 DNA: TGTGCCAGCAGCCCCGACTATACGGAGGAGACCCAGTACTTC
CDR3 protein: CASSPDYTEETQYF

D gene: -
clone size: once
J gene: TRBJ1-5
V gene: TRBV28
CDR3 DNA: TGTGCCAGCAGTTTAGGGAGGGTCCCGAGGGCGAGCAATCAGCCCCAGCATTTT
CDR3 protein: CASSLGRVPRASNQPQHF

D gene: -
clone size: few
J gene: TRBJ1-2
V gene: TRBV4-1
CDR3 DNA: TGCGCCAGCAGCCAAGCCGGGACATTCTATGGCTACACCTTC
CDR3 protein: CASSQAGTFYGYTF

D gene: TRBD1
clone size: -
J gene: TRBJ2-2
V gene: TRBV27
CDR3 DNA: TGTGCCAGCGGTTGGACAGGGCGGTCCGGGGAGCTGTTTTTT
CDR3 protein: CASGWTGRSGELFF

D gene: -
clone size: -
J gene: TRBJ2-5
V gene: TRBV9
CDR3 DNA: TGTGCCAGCAGCGTAGTTCTGGGGGCACAAGAGACCCAGTACTTC
CDR3 protein: CASSVVLGAQETQYF

D gene: -
clone size: -
J gene: TRBJ2-1
V gene: TRBV7-9
CDR3 DNA: TGTGCCAGCAGCTTAGCGCTCAGTAATGAGCAGTTCTTC
CDR3 protein: CASSLALSNEQFF

D gene: -
clone size: -
J gene: TRBJ2-1
V gene: TRBV5-1
CDR3 DNA: TGCGCCAGCAGCTTGGGTCCGAACAATGAGCAGTTCTTC
CDR3 protein: CASSLGPNNEQFF

D gene: -
clone size: -
J gene: TRBJ1-1
V gene: TRBV7-9
CDR3 DNA: TGTGCCAGCAGCTTAGCCCGGGGGAACACTGAAGCTTTCTTT
CDR3 protein: CASSLARGNTEAFF

D gene: -
clone size: -
J gene: TRBJ1-5
V gene: TRBV6-5
CDR3 DNA: TGTGCCAGCATAGGACCTAGACTGCAGCCCCAGCATTTT
CDR3 protein: CASIGPRLQPQHF

D gene: -
clone size: -
J gene: TRBJ1-1
V gene: TRBV4-2
CDR3 DNA: TGTGCCAGCAGCCAGACCACAGGGAACACTGAAGCTTTCTTT
CDR3 protein: CASSQTTGNTEAFF

D gene: TRBD2
clone size: -
J gene: TRBJ2-3
V gene: TRBV7-6
CDR3 DNA: TGTGCCAGCAGCTCTGGGGTTGGAGCGGGAAGGACAGATACGCAGTATTTT
CDR3 protein: CASSSGVGAGRTDTQYF

D gene: -
clone size: -
J gene: TRBJ1-2
V gene: TRBV28
CDR3 DNA: TGTGCCAGCAGTTTATCCCTTCTCTATGGCTACACCTTC
CDR3 protein: CASSLSLLYGYTF

D gene: TRBD1
clone size: few
J gene: TRBJ1-2
V gene: TRBV28
CDR3 DNA: TGTGCCAGCAGGCAGCCAGGGGGCTATGGCTACACCTTC
CDR3 protein: CASRQPGGYGYTF

D gene: -
clone size: -
J gene: TRBJ1-2
V gene: TRBV2
CDR3 DNA: TGTGCCAGCAGTGAAGCACGGGGGGATGGCTACACCTTC
CDR3 protein: CASSEARGDGYTF

D gene: TRBD1
clone size: -
J gene: TRBJ2-6
V gene: TRBV2
CDR3 DNA: TGTGCCAGCAGTCGGTATGGGACAGTAATCTCTGGGGCCAACGTCCTGACTTTC
CDR3 protein: CASSRYGTVISGANVLTF

D gene: TRBD1
clone size: -
J gene: TRBJ1-2
V gene: TRBV29-1
CDR3 DNA: TGCAGCGTTCGGACAGGGGGGGACTATGGCTACACCTTC
CDR3 protein: CSVRTGGDYGYTF

D gene: -
clone size: -
J gene: TRBJ1-5
V gene: TRBV7-2
CDR3 DNA: TGTGCCAGCAGCTTGACCGGAGGAGGGGGCAATCAGCCCCAGCATTTT
CDR3 protein: CASSLTGGGGNQPQHF

D gene: -
clone size: -
J gene: TRBJ2-2
V gene: TRBV7-2
CDR3 DNA: TGTGCCAGCAGCTTAGGGGGGGGCGGATCCACCGGGGAGCTGTTTTTT
CDR3 protein: CASSLGGGGSTGELFF

D gene: -
clone size: -
J gene: TRBJ2-7
V gene: TRBV4-1
CDR3 DNA: TGCGCCAGCAGCCAAGGTTTGGGGGAGCAGTACTTC
CDR3 protein: CASSQGLGEQYF

D gene: -
clone size: -
J gene: TRBJ2-2
V gene: TRBV2
CDR3 DNA: TGTGCCAGCAGTGAATCCGGTACCGGGGAGCTGTTTTTT
CDR3 protein: CASSESGTGELFF

D gene: TRBD1
clone size: -
J gene: TRBJ2-7
V gene: TRBV7-2
CDR3 DNA: TGTGCCAGCAGCATCCGGACAGGGGGCTCCTACGAGCAGTACTTC
CDR3 protein: CASSIRTGGSYEQYF

D gene: -
clone size: -
J gene: TRBJ1-5
V gene: TRBV19
CDR3 DNA: TGTGCCAGTAGGACAATTCCGGGACGCGAGGCCACTTTCAATCAGCCCCAGCATTTT
CDR3 protein: CASRTIPGREATFNQPQHF

D gene: TRBD1
clone size: -
J gene: TRBJ1-2
V gene: TRBV15
CDR3 DNA: TGTGCCACCAGCAGAGAGGGACAGGCGGCCTATGGCTACACCTTC
CDR3 protein: CATSREGQAAYGYTF